This T cell receptor (beta chain) was documented in a study of identical twins. TCRdb reprocessed the 5' RACE reads with MiXCR, giving one entry per CDR3 protein. The table shows 15,000 to 20,000 distinct CDR3 sequences, with 69% occurring only once. The clonotype comes from a woman aged 18-30 years in good health. This table probably holds off-target reads from a library built for another chain. Sequenced input: memory (CD45RO+) T cells sorted from blood.

As DNA, the CDR3 is TGTGCCAGCGCACAGAGCTCCTACAATGAGCAGTTCTTC. Its translation: CASAQSSYNEQFF. The gene calls are TRBV6-4 and TRBJ2-1; no reliable D call. The CDR3 totals 13 residues. CDR1 is MRHNA and CDR2 is SNTAGT in the germline V gene. Trimming stripped 8 bases from V and 0 bases from J, with 8 bases between.